These 4 T cell receptor beta chains came from one sample sequenced in a study of T-cell memory formation after mild COVID-19. TCRdb reanalysed the 5' RACE reads using MiXCR and keeps one entry per CDR3 protein. The data hold just over 60,000 distinct CDR3 sequences, with about a tenth observed a single time. Material for sequencing was PBMCs or a T cell subset sorted from them (not recorded which). Receptors were obtained from a man between 18 and 35 years old who had mild COVID-19 (a few samples of this study predate the infection). Cell type and time point are not known.

This clonotype has a count of ten or more. CDR3 loop: CASSYASGWGASDTQYF. The CDR3 DNA reads as TGTGCCAGCAGTTACGCGTCCGGTTGGGGGGCCTCAGATACGCAGTATTTT. The rearrangement joins TRBV6-2 or TRBV6-3 to TRBJ2-3; the D call may be TRBD1 or TRBD2 (6 bases each). The CDR3 covers 17 residues. Germline lookup yields CDR1 MNHEY and CDR2 SVGEGT. V lost 2 bases, J lost 4 bases, and 19 bases lay in between.

In its sample, this clonotype was seen many times. The chain couples TRBV27 to TRBJ2-7; 11 bases agree with TRBD2. The germline gives CDR1 MNHEY, CDR2 SMNVEV (reference sequence). This CDR3 contains 14 residues. V shed 7 bases, J shed 6 bases, and the junction held 8 bases outside the gene matches. CDR3 amino acids: CASTILAGVGEQYF. Here the CDR3 DNA reads TGTGCCAGCACGATACTAGCGGGGGTCGGCGAGCAGTACTTC.

The V call is TRBV20-1, the J call TRBJ2-2; D is undetermined. Trimming took off 7 bases at V and 6 bases at J, with 12 bases between the two ends. Germline CDR1 DFQATT, CDR2 SNEGSKA (reference sequence). This CDR3 has 12 amino acids. The CDR3 sequence is CSVQRNAGELFF. CDR3 bases: TGCAGTGTACAGAGAAACGCCGGGGAGCTGTTTTTT.

The CDR3 bases are TGTGCCAGCTATCGTTGGGGACAGGGCTACGAGCAGTACTTC. This sequence encodes CASYRWGQGYEQYF. This chain uses TRBV2 with TRBJ2-7; 9 bases line up with TRBD1. Germline values: CDR1 SNHLY, CDR2 FYNNEI. The CDR3 spans 14 residues. V was clipped by 8 bases and J by 3 bases; unmatched bases: 8.